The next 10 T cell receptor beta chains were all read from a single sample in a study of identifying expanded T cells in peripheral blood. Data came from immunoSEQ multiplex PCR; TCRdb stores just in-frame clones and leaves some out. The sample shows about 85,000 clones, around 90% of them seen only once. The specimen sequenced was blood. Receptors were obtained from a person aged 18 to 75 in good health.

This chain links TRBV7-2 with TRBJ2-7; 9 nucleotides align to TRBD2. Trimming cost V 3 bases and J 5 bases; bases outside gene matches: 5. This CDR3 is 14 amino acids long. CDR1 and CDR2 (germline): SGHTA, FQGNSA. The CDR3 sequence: CASSFRTSVHEQYF. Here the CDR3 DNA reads TGTGCCAGCAGCTTCCGGACTAGCGTCCACGAGCAGTACTTC. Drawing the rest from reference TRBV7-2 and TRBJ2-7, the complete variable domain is GAGVSQSPSNKVTEKGKDVELRCDPISGHTALYWYRQSLGQGLEFLIYFQGNSAPDKSGLPSDRFSAERTGGSVSTLTIQRTQQEDSAVYLCASSFRTSVHEQYFGPGTRLTVT.

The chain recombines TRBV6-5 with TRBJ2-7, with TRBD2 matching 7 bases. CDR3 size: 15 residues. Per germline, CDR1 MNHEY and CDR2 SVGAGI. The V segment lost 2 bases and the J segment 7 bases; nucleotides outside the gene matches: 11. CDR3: CASSYPGGGLSEQYF. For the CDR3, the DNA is TGTGCCAGCAGTTACCCGGGGGGAGGTTTGAGTGAGCAGTACTTC.

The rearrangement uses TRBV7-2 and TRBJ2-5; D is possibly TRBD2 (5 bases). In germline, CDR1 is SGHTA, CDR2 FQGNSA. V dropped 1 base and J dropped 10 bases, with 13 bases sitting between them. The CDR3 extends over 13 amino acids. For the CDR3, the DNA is TGTGCCAGCAGCTTAGGGCTAGGCAGCGGCCAGTACTTC. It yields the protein CASSLGLGSGQYF.

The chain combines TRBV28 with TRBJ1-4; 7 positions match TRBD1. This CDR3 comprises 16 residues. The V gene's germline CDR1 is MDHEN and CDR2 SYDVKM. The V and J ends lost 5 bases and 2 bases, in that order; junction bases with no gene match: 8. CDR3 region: CASSPQGPRTNEKLFF. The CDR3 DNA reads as TGTGCCAGCAGTCCACAGGGGCCTAGGACTAATGAAAAACTGTTTTTT.

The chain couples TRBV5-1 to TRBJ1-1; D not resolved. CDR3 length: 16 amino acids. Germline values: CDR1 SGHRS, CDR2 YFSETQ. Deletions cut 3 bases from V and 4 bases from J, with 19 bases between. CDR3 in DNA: TGCGCCAGCAGCTGGGCCGAAGTGGGTGAAAGCACTGAAGCTTTCTTT. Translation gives CASSWAEVGESTEAFF.

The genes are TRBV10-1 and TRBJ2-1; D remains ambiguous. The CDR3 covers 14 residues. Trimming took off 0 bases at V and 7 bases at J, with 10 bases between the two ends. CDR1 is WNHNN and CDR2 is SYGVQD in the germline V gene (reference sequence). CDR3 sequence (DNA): TGCGCCAGCAGTGAGTCTTATCCCGGGAATGAGCAGTTCTTC. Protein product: CASSESYPGNEQFF.

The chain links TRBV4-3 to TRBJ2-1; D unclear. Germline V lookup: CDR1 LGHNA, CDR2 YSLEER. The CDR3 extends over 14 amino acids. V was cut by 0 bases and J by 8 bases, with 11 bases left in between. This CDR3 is CASSQEWPLDEQFF. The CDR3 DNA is TGCGCCAGCAGCCAAGAATGGCCCCTGGATGAGCAGTTCTTC.

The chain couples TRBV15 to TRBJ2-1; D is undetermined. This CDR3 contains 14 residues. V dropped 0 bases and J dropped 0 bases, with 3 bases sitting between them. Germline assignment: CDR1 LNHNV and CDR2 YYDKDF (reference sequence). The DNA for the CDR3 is TGTGCCACCAGCAGAGATACCTCCTACAATGAGCAGTTCTTC. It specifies CATSRDTSYNEQFF.

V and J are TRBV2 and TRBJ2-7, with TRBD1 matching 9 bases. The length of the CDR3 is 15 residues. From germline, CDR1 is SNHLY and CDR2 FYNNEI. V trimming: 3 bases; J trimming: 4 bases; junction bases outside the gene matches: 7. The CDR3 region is CASSDSGQGAYEQYF. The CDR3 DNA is TGTGCCAGCAGTGATTCGGGACAGGGCGCGTACGAGCAGTACTTC.

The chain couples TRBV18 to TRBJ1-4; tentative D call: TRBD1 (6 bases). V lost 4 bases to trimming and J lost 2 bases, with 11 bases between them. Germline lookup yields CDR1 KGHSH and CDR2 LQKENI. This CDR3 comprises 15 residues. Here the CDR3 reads CASSRGHRTNEKLFF. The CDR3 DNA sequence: TGTGCCAGCTCACGGGGGCATCGGACTAATGAAAAACTGTTTTTT. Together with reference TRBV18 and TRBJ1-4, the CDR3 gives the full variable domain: NAGVMQNPRHLVRRRGQEARLRCSPMKGHSHVYWYRQLPEEGLKFMVYLQKENIIDESGMPKERFSAEFPKEGPSILRIQQVVRGDSAAYFCASSRGHRTNEKLFFGSGTQLSVL.